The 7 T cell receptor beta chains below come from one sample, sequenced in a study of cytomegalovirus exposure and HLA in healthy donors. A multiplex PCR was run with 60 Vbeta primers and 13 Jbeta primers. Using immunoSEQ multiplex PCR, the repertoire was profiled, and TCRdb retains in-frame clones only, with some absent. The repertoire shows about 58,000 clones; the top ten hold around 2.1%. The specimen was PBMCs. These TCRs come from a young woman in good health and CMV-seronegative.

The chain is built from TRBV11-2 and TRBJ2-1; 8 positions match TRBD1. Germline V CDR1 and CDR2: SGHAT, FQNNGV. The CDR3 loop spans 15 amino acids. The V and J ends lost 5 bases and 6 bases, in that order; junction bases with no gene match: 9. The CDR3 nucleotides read TGTGCCAGCAGCGACAGGGGATTTAGAGGCAATGAGCAGTTCTTC. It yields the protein CASSDRGFRGNEQFF.

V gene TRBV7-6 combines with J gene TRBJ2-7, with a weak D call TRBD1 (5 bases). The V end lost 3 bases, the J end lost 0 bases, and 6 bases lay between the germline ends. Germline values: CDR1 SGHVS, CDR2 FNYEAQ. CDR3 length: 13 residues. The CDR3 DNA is TGTGCCAGCAGCTTGGGGCTCTCCTACGAGCAGTACTTC. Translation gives CASSLGLSYEQYF.

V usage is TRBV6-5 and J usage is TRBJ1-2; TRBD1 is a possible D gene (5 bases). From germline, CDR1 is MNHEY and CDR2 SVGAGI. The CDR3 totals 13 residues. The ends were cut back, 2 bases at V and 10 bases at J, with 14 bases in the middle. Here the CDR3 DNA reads TGTGCCAGCAGTTACCCCCCGGGGGTAGACTACACCTTC. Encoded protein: CASSYPPGVDYTF.

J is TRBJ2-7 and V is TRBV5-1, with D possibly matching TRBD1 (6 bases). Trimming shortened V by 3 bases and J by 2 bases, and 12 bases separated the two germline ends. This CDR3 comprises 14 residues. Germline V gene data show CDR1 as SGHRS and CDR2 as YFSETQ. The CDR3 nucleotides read TGCGCCAGCAGCTCCGGGACACGCACCTACGAGCAGTACTTC. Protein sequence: CASSSGTRTYEQYF.

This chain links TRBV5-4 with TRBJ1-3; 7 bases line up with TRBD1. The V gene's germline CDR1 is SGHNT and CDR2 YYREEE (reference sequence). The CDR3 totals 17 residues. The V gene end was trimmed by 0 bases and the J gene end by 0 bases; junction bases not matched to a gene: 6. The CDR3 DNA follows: TGTGCCAGCAGCTTGGATGGGACAGCCCGCTCTGGAAACACCATATATTTT. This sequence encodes CASSLDGTARSGNTIYF.

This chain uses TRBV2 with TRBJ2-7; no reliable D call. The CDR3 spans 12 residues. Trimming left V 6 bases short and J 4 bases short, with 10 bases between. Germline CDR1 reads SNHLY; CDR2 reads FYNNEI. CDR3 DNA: TGTGCCAGCAGAGGCGACGGGTACGAGCAGTACTTC. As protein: CASRGDGYEQYF.

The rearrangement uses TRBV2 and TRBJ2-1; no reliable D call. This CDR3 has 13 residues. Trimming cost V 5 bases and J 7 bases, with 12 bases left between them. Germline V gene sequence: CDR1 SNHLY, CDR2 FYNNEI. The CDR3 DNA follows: TGTGCCAGCAGTCAGCGACTCGAAAATGAGCAGTTCTTC. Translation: CASSQRLENEQFF.